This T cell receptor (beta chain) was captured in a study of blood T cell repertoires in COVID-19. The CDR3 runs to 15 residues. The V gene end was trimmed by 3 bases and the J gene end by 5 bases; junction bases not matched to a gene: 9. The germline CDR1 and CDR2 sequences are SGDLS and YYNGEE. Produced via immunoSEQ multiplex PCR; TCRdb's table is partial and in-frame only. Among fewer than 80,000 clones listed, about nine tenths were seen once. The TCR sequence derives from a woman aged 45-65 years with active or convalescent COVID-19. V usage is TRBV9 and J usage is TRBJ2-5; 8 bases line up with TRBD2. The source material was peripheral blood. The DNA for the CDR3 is TGTGCCAGCAGCGGGAGCGGGAGCCCTGGGGAGACCCAGTACTTC. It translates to CASSGSGSPGETQYF.